This T cell receptor beta chain was recovered during a study of blood T cell repertoires in COVID-19. The CDR3 runs to 14 residues. The V end was cut by 2 bases, the J end by 5 bases, with 12 bases between. Germline assignment: CDR1 MNHEY and CDR2 SVGAGI. Profiling relied on immunoSEQ multiplex PCR, and the TCRdb table lists in-frame clones only, not all of them. The sample carries roughly 60,000 clones, approximately 75% recorded once. Source material: peripheral blood. The rearrangement uses TRBV6-5 and TRBJ1-2, with no clear D. The sequence came from a man older than 75 with acute or convalescent COVID-19. In DNA form, the CDR3 reads TGTGCCAGCAGTTACACGCCGGTGATTTATGGCTACACCTTC. Protein: CASSYTPVIYGYTF.